The rows below give T cell receptor beta chains drawn from one sample of a study of T cell responses to AZD1222 COVID-19 vaccine. Sequencing was performed with immunoSEQ multiplex PCR; in TCRdb, only in-frame clones are kept and a portion is missing. The sample records roughly 140,000 clones, more than 75% being singletons. The starting material was peripheral blood, obtained on day 0 of AZD1222 vaccination. Receptor source: an adult in good health. Both conserved end residues are part of each CDR3. A row's size may be missing; if present it is once, few, many or a size class.

clone_size: NA
v_call: TRBV12-3/TRBV12-4
cdr3_aa: CASTRGGETQYF

clone_size: NA
v_call: TRBV15
cdr3_aa: CATSRGRATEAFF

clone_size: NA
v_call: TRBV15
cdr3_aa: CATSRDRDSPRGYGYTF

clone_size: NA
v_call: TRBV7-2
cdr3_aa: CASSLGGPEETQYF

clone_size: NA
v_call: TRBV6-2/TRBV6-3
cdr3_aa: CASSHLDQNIQYF

clone_size: NA
v_call: TRBV18
cdr3_aa: CASSPLDSSGYTF

clone_size: NA
v_call: TRBV6-2/TRBV6-3
cdr3_aa: CASSYWDRMDYYSNQPQHF

clone_size: NA
v_call: TRBV3-1/TRBV3-2
cdr3_aa: CASSPPGSQYEQYF

clone_size: NA
v_call: TRBV19
cdr3_aa: CASSINRDTEAFF

clone_size: NA
v_call: TRBV6-2/TRBV6-3
cdr3_aa: CASSYSGREATYEQYF

clone_size: NA
v_call: TRBV5-1
cdr3_aa: CASSLAPGEGGDYGYTF

clone_size: few
v_call: TRBV18
cdr3_aa: CASSPAGTPGETQYF

clone_size: NA
v_call: TRBV3-1/TRBV3-2
cdr3_aa: CASSPYRDRVLSGELFF

clone_size: NA
v_call: TRBV5-1
cdr3_aa: CASSSARYGAQETQYF

clone_size: NA
v_call: TRBV14
cdr3_aa: CASSADRDSYEQYF

clone_size: NA
v_call: TRBV12-3/TRBV12-4
cdr3_aa: CASSFEDYGYTF

clone_size: NA
v_call: TRBV30
cdr3_aa: CAWNPSSDEQFF

clone_size: NA
v_call: TRBV27
cdr3_aa: CASSPWDIQNTGELFF

clone_size: NA
v_call: TRBV28
cdr3_aa: CASSPVDRGSSYEQYF

clone_size: NA
v_call: TRBV24-1
cdr3_aa: CATSVGTGRVQETQYF

clone_size: NA
v_call: TRBV4-2
cdr3_aa: CASSSRIAGGPDTQYF

clone_size: NA
v_call: TRBV29-1
cdr3_aa: CSVAPTGPNQPQHF

clone_size: NA
v_call: TRBV19
cdr3_aa: CASSTGARNTEAFF

clone_size: NA
v_call: TRBV7-2
cdr3_aa: CASSLGRNTEAFF

clone_size: NA
v_call: TRBV10-3
cdr3_aa: CAISDRDMGEQYF